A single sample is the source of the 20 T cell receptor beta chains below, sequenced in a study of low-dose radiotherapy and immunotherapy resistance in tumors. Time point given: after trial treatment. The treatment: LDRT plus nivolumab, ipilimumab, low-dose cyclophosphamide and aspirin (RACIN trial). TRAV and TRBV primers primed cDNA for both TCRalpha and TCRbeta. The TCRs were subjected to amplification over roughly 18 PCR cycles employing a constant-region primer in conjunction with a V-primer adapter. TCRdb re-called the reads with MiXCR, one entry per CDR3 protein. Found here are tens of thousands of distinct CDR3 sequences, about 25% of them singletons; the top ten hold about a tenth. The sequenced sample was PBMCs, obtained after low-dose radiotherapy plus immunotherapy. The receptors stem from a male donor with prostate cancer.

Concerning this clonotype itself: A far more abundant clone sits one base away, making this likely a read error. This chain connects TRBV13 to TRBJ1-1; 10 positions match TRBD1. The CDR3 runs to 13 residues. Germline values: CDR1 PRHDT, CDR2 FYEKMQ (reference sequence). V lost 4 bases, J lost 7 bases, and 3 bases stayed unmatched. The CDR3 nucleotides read TGTGCCAGCAGCTCGGGGGACAGGGGTGAAGCTTTCTTT. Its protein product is CASSSGDRGEAFF.

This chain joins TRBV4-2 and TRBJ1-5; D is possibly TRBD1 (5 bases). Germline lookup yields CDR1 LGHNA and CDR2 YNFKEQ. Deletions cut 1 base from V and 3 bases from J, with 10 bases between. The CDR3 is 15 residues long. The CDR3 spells CASSQAGQTNQPQHF. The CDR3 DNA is TGTGCCAGCAGCCAAGCGGGGCAGACCAATCAGCCCCAGCATTTT.

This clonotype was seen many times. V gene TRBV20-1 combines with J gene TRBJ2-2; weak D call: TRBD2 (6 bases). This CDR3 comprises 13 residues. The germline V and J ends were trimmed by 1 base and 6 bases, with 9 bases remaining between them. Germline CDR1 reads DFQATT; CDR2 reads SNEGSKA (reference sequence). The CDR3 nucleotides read TGCAGTGCTAGAGTAGGAGGGGCCGGGGAGCTGTTTTTT. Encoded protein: CSARVGGAGELFF.

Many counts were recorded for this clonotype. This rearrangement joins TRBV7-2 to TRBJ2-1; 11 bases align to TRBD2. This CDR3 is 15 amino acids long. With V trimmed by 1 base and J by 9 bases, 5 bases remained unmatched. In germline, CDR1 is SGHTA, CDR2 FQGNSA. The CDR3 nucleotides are TGTGCCAGCAGCTTAGATCTAGCGGGGGGACCTGAGCAGTTCTTC. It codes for CASSLDLAGGPEQFF.

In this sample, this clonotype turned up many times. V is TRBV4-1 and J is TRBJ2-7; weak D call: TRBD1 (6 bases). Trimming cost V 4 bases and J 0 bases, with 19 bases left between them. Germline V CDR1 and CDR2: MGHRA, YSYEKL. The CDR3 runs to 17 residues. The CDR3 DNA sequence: TGCGCCAGCAGCCCCACGACGCAGGGGCCGACCTCCTACGAGCAGTACTTC. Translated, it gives CASSPTTQGPTSYEQYF.

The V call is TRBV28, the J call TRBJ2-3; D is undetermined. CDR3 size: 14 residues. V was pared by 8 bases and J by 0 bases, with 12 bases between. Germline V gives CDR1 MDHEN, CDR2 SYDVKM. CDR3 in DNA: TGTGCCAGCCTCACGAAGAGGAGCACAGATACGCAGTATTTT. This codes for CASLTKRSTDTQYF.

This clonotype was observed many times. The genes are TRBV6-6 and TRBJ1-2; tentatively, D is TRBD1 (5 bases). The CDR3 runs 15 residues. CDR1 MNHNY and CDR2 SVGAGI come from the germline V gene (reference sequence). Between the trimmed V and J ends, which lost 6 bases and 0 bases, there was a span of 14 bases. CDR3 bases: TGTGCCAGCAGCTACGCCGGGACGGCTAACTATGGCTACACCTTC. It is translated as CASSYAGTANYGYTF.

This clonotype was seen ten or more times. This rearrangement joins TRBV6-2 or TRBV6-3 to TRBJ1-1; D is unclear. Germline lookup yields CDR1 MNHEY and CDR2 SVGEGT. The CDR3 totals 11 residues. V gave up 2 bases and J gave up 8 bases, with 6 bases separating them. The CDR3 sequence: CASSYPSEAFF. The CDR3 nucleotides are TGTGCCAGCAGTTACCCCTCCGAAGCTTTCTTT.

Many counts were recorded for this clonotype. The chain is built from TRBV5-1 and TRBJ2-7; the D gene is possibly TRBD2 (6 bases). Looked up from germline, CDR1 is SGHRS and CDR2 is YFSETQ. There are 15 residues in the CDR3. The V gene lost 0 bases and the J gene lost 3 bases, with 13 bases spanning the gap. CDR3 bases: TGCGCCAGCAGCTTGGTTTCGGGCGGGAACTACGAGCAGTACTTC. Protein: CASSLVSGGNYEQYF.

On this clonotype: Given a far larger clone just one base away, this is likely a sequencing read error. DNA for the CDR3: TGCGCCAGCAGCTTGGGCGGGAGTAGCAACGAGCAGTTCTTC. Its protein is CASSLGGSSNEQFF. The V gene is TRBV5-1, the J gene TRBJ2-1, with 7 bases lining up with TRBD2. This CDR3 has 14 amino acids. The V segment lost 0 bases and the J segment 10 bases; nucleotides outside the gene matches: 7. The germline V gene has CDR1 SGHRS and CDR2 YFSETQ. The entire variable domain, with the rest obtained from reference TRBV5-1 and TRBJ2-1, is as follows: KAGVTQTPRYLIKTRGQQVTLSCSPISGHRSVSWYQQTPGQGLQFLFEYFSETQRNKGNFPGRFSGRQFSNSRSEMNVSTLELGDSALYLCASSLGGSSNEQFFGPGTRLTVL.

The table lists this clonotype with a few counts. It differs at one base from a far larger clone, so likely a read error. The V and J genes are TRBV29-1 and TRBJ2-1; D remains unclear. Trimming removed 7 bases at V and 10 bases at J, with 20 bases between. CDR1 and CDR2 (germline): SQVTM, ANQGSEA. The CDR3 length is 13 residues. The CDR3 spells CSALPLGSYEQFF. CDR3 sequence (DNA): TGCAGCGCACTCCCCCTGGGGTCCTACGAGCAGTTCTTC.

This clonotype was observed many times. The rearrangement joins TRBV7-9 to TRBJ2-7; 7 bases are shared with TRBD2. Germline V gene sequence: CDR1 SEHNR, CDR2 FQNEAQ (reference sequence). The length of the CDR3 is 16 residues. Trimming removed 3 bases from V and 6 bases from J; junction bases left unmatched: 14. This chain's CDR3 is CASSFRGSGVGSEQYF. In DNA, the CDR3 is TGTGCCAGCAGCTTCCGTGGGAGCGGGGTAGGGAGCGAGCAGTACTTC.

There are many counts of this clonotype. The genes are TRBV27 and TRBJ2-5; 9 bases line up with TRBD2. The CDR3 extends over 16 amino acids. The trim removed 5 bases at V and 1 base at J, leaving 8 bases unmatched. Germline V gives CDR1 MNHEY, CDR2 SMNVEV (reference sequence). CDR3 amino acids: CASSLIPGLAQETQYF. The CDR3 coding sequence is TGTGCCAGCAGTCTAATACCGGGACTAGCCCAAGAGACCCAGTACTTC.

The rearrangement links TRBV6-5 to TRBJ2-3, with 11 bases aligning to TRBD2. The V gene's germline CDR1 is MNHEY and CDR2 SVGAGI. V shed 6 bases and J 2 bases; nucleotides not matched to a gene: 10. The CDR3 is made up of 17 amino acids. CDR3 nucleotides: TGTGCCAGCAGCGCTACTAGCGGGGGCCTCATCACAGATACGCAGTATTTT. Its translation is CASSATSGGLITDTQYF.

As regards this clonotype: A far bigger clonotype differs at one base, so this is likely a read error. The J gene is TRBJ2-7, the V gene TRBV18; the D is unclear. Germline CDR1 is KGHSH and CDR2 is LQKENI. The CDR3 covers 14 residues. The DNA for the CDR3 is TGTGCCAGCAGCCTAGGACCAAGCTCCTACGAGCGGTACTTC. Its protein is CASSLGPSSYERYF.

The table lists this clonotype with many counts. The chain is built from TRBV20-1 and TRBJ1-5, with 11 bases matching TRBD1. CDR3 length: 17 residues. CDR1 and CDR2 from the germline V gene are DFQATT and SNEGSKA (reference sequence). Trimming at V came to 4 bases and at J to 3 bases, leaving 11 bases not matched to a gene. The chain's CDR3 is CSATYGQGAAYNQPQHF. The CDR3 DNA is TGCAGTGCTACCTACGGACAGGGGGCTGCGTACAATCAGCCCCAGCATTTT.

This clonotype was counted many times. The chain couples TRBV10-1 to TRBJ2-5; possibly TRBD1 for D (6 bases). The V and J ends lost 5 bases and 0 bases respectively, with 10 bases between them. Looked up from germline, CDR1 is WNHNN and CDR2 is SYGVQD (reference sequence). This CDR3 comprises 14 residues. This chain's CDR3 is CASSQDRDQETQYF. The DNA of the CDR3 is TGCGCCAGCAGTCAGGACAGAGACCAAGAGACCCAGTACTTC.

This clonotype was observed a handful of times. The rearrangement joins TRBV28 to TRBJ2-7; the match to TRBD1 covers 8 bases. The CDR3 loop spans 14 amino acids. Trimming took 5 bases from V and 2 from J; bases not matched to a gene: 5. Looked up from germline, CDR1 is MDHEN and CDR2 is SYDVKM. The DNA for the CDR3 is TGTGCCAGCAGTGGACAGGGTATCGCCTACGAGCAGTACTTC. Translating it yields CASSGQGIAYEQYF.

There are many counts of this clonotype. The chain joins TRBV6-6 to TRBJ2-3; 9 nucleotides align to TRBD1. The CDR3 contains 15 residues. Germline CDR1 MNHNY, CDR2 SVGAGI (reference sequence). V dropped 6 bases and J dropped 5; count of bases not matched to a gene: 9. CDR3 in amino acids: CASSEPGQGLDTQYF. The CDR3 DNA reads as TGTGCCAGCAGCGAACCGGGACAGGGATTAGATACGCAGTATTTT.

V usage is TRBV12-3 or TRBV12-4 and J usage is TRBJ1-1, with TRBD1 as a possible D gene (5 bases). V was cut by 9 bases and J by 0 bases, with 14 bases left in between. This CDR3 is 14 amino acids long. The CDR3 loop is CASYKTGVNTEAFF. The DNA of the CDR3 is TGTGCCAGTTACAAAACGGGGGTGAACACTGAAGCTTTCTTT.